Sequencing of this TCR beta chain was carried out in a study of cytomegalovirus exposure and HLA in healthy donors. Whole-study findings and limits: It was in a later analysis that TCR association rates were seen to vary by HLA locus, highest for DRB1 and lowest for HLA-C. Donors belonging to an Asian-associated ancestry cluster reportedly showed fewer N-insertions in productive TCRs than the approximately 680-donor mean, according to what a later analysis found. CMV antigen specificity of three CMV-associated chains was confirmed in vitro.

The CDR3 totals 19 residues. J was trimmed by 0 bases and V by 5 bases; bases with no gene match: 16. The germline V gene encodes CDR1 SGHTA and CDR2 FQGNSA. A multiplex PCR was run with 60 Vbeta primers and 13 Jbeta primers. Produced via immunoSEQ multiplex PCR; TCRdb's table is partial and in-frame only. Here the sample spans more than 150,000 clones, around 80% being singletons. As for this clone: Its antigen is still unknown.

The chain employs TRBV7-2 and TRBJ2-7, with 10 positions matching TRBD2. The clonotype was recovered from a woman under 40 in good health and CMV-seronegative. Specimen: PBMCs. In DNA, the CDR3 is TGTGCCAGCAGCCTGTTAGCGGGGGGTCCCCCTTCTAGCTCCTACGAGCAGTACTTC. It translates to CASSLLAGGPPSSSYEQYF.